This T cell receptor (beta chain) was recovered during a study of long-term antiretroviral therapy in people with HIV. Study findings and constraints: Older ART regimens were possibly in use when the blood was collected between about 2004 and 2018. It was observed that HIV repertoires exhibited narrower CDR3 length ranges than controls. Repertoire composition at all time points was dominated by clones that had expanded before ART. Missing from the dataset were any data on ART adherence, viral resistance or therapy changes.

At the survey level, the v3.0 immunoSEQ assay was run. The method was immunoSEQ multiplex PCR; TCRdb's version includes in-frame clones alone and lacks a portion of them. The table lists some 13,000 clones, roughly 80% of them singletons. Details on this clone: Its antigen remains unknown.

CDR3 length: 15 amino acids. V was clipped by 5 bases and J by 0 bases, with 11 bases between them. Germline CDR1 reads SGHAT; CDR2 reads FQDESV (reference sequence). V and J are TRBV11-1 and TRBJ1-3; TRBD1 is a possible D gene (5 bases). This sequence was found in a man aged 40-55 years with HIV. The material was unsorted PBMCs, obtained 3.2 years before starting antiretroviral therapy. The DNA of the CDR3 is TGTGCCAGCAGCCTGGGACGGACCTCTGGAAACACCATATATTTT. This codes for CASSLGRTSGNTIYF.